Below are 11 T cell receptor beta chains sequenced from a single sample in a study of T cells in Graves' hyperthyroidism and ophthalmopathy. Amplification of TCR beta CDR3 regions used RNA as the template. TCR CDR3 regions were first amplified by RT-PCR with HTBI primers. Using its own MiXCR run on the multiplex PCR reads, TCRdb lists one record per CDR3 protein. The sample comprises hundreds of thousands of distinct CDR3 sequences, around 15% of which are singletons, and approximately 13% rests with the top ten. The sample comprised blood. Source of these receptors: a man aged 18 to 30 with Graves' ophthalmopathy.

Concerning this clonotype itself: It may be a read error: a sequence one base away is much more abundant. V is TRBV13 and J is TRBJ2-7, with 9 bases lining up with TRBD2. Germline CDR1 and CDR2: PRHDT and FYEKMQ (reference sequence). This CDR3 region has 16 residues. CDR3 sequence: CASSLKKPSGIYEQHF. DNA of the CDR3: TGTGCCAGCAGCTTAAAAAAGCCTAGCGGGATCTACGAGCAGCACTTC.

V gene TRBV19 combines with J gene TRBJ1-5; D not resolved. The ends were cut back, 5 bases at V and 0 bases at J, with 11 bases in the middle. Germline V gene lookup returns CDR1 LNHDA and CDR2 SQIVND (reference sequence). CDR3 size: 15 residues. This chain's CDR3 is CASSVLGYSNQPQHF. The CDR3 nucleotides are TGTGCCAGTAGTGTACTGGGGTATAGCAATCAGCCCCAGCATTTT. Together with reference TRBV19 and TRBJ1-5, the CDR3 gives the full variable domain: DGGITQSPKYLFRKEGQNVTLSCEQNLNHDAMYWYRQDPGQGLRLIYYSQIVNDFQKGDIAEGYSVSREKKESFPLTVTSAQKNPTAFYLCASSVLGYSNQPQHFGDGTRLSIL.

There are many counts of this clonotype. The J gene is TRBJ2-4, the V gene TRBV7-8, with a weak D call TRBD1 (6 bases). CDR1 SGHVS and CDR2 FQNEAQ come from the germline V gene. The V and J ends lost 4 bases and 0 bases respectively, with 16 bases between them. The CDR3 sequence is 17 residues long. CDR3 protein: CASSSRMDRLAKNIQYF. Written as DNA, the CDR3 is TGTGCCAGCAGCTCCCGAATGGACAGACTAGCCAAAAACATTCAGTACTTC.

This clonotype was found many times. CDR3 loop: CASSQGAETEAFF. In DNA, the CDR3 is TGTGCCAGCAGCCAGGGGGCAGAAACTGAAGCTTTCTTT. The chain joins TRBV2 to TRBJ1-1, with 8 positions matching TRBD1. Trimming took 6 bases from V and 5 from J; bases not matched to a gene: 5. This CDR3 contains 13 residues. Germline lookup yields CDR1 SNHLY and CDR2 FYNNEI.

The gene calls are TRBV11-3 and TRBJ2-5, with D perhaps being TRBD1 or TRBD2 (6 bases each). This CDR3 region has 13 residues. Germline V gene data show CDR1 as SGHNT and CDR2 as YENEEA. V was cut by 2 bases and J by 6 bases, with 10 bases left in between. The CDR3 protein is CASSLPGAKTQYF. CDR3 nucleotides: TGTGCCAGCAGCTTACCGGGGGCAAAGACCCAGTACTTC.

This clonotype appeared many times. At one end, the junction sequence differs from germline, possibly due to a read error. The chain recombines TRBV6-1 with TRBJ2-3; a weak D match, TRBD1 (5 bases). This CDR3 contains 12 residues. In germline, CDR1 is MNHNS, CDR2 SASEGT. CDR3: CASRDSTDTQYF. The DNA of the CDR3 is TGCGCCAGCAGGGATAGCACAGATACGCAGTATTTT.

This clonotype was seen at least ten times. V is TRBV20-1 and J is TRBJ1-1; a possible D gene is TRBD1 (5 bases). Germline values: CDR1 DFQATT, CDR2 SNEGSKA (reference sequence). The length of the CDR3 is 13 residues. V lost 0 bases and J lost 4, with 9 bases in between. CDR3 region: CSARDSGLTEAFF. The CDR3, as DNA: TGCAGTGCTAGAGATTCAGGGCTCACTGAAGCTTTCTTT.

This clonotype was detected only a few times. The rearrangement joins TRBV5-1 to TRBJ2-3; 9 positions match TRBD2. The CDR3 runs 16 residues. Trimming at V came to 1 base and at J to 4 bases, leaving 7 bases not matched to a gene. Per the germline V gene, CDR1 is SGHRS and CDR2 is YFSETQ. The CDR3 DNA is TGCGCCAGCAGCTTGCAAGCTAGCGGGGTTGCAGATACGCAGTATTTT. It yields the protein CASSLQASGVADTQYF.

V and J are TRBV6-1 and TRBJ1-1, with D perhaps TRBD1 (6 bases). Germline CDR1 and CDR2: MNHNS and SASEGT. The CDR3 has 16 residues. V was trimmed by 8 bases and J by 3 bases, leaving 22 bases between them. The chain's CDR3 is CASRKSNRDEDTEAFF. The CDR3 DNA reads as TGTGCCAGCCGAAAGAGCAACAGGGATGAGGACACTGAAGCTTTCTTT.

This clonotype was counted a single time. A read error may explain this, as a much larger clone is one base away. The genes are TRBV10-3 and TRBJ2-7; D remains unclear. The assigned J gene may be wrong: the sequence end matches TRBJ2-1 better. CDR3 length: 13 amino acids. Germline V gene sequence: CDR1 ENHRY, CDR2 SYGVKD. For the CDR3, the DNA is TGTGCCATCAGTGACGAGCCACCTTACGAGCAGTTCTTC. Encoded protein: CAISDEPPYEQFF.

This clonotype was picked up many times. The chain carries TRBV3-1 and TRBJ2-7; 8 nucleotides match TRBD1. The germline CDR1 and CDR2 sequences are LGHDT and YNNKEL (reference sequence). The junction had 2 bases not matched to a gene; V was cut back by 1 base and J by 0 bases. This CDR3 is built from 15 residues. The CDR3 loop is CASSQGGQGSYEQYF. DNA of the CDR3: TGTGCCAGCAGCCAAGGTGGACAGGGCTCCTACGAGCAGTACTTC.